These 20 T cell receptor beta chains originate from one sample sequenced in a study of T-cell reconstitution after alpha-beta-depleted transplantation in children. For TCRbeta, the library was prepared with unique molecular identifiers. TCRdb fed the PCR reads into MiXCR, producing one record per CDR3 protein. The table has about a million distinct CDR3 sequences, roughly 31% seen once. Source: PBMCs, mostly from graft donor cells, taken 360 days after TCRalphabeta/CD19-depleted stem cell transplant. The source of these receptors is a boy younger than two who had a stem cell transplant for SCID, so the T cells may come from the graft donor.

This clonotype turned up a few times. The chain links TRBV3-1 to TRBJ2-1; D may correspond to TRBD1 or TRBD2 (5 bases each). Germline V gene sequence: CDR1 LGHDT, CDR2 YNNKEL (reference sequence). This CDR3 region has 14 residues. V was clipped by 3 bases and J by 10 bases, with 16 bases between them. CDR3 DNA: TGTGCCAGCAGCCAGGGGCCCGGGATTACAGAGCAGTTCTTC. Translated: CASSQGPGITEQFF.

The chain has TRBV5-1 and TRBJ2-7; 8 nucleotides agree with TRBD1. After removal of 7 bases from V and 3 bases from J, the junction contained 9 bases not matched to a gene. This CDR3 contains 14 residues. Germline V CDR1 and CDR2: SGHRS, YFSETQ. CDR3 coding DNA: TGCGCCAGCCAGCAGGGGGCTGGAAACTACGAGCAGTACTTC. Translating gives CASQQGAGNYEQYF.

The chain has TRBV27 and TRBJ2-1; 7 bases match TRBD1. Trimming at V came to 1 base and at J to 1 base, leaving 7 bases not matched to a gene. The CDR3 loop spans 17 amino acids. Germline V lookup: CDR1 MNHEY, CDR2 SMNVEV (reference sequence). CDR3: CASSLFWTGRSYNEQFF. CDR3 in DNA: TGTGCCAGCAGTTTATTTTGGACAGGCAGGTCCTACAATGAGCAGTTCTTC.

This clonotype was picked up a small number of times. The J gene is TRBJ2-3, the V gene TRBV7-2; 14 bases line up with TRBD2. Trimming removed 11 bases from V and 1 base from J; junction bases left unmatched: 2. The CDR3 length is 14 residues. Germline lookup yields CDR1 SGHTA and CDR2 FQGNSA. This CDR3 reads CAGTSGGGTDTQYF. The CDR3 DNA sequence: TGTGCCGGGACTAGCGGGGGCGGCACAGATACGCAGTATTTT.

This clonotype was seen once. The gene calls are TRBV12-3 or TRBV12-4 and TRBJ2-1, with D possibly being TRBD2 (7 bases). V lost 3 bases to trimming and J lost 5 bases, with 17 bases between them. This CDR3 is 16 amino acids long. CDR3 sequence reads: CASSFAGAQGNNEQFF. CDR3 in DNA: TGTGCCAGCAGTTTTGCGGGGGCCCAGGGGAACAATGAGCAGTTCTTC.

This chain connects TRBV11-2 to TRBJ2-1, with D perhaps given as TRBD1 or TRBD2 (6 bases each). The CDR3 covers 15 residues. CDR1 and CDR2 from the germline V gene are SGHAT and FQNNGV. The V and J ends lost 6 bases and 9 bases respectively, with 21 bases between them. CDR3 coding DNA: TGTGCCAGCAGTTTGAGTCAAGGGGGGTTTGGTGAGCAGTTCTTC. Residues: CASSLSQGGFGEQFF.

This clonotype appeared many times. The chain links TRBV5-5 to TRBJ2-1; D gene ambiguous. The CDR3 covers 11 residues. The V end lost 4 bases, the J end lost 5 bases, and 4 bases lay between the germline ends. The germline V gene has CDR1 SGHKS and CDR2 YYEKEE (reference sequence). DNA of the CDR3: TGTGCCAGCAGCATTAACAATGAGCAGTTCTTC. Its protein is CASSINNEQFF.

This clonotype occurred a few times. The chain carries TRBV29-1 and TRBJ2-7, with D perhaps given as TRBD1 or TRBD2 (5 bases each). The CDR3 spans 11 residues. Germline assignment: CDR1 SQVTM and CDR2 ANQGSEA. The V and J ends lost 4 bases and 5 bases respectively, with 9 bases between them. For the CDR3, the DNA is TGCAGCGTTGCTCGGGGACACGAGCAGTACTTC. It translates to CSVARGHEQYF.

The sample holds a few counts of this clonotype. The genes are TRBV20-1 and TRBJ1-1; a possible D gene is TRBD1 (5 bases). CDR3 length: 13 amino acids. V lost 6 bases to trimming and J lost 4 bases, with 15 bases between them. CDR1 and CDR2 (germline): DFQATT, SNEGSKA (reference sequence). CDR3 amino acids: CSAPGLLPTEAFF. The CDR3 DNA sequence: TGCAGTGCCCCGGGACTGCTGCCCACTGAAGCTTTCTTT.

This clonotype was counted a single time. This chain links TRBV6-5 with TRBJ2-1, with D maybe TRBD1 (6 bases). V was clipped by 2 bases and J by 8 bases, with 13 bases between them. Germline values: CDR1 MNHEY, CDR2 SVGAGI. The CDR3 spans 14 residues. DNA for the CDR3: TGTGCCAGCAGTTACCATGGGGGCCGAGATGAGCAGTTCTTC. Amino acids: CASSYHGGRDEQFF.

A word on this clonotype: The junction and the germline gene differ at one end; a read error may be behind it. Written as DNA, the CDR3 is TGTGCCATCAGTGTGGGGACAGAAACTGAAGCTTTCTTT. Its translation: CAISVGTETEAFF. This chain joins TRBV24-1 and TRBJ1-1, with 7 bases aligning to TRBD1. The germline V gene encodes CDR1 KGHDR and CDR2 SFDVKD. The CDR3 length is 13 residues.

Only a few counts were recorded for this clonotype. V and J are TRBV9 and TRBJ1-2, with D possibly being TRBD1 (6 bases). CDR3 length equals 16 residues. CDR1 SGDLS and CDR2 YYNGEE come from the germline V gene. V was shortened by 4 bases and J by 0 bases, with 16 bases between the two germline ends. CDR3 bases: TGTGCCAGCAGCCCCCTCCTCGGACAGTCTAACTATGGCTACACCTTC. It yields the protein CASSPLLGQSNYGYTF.

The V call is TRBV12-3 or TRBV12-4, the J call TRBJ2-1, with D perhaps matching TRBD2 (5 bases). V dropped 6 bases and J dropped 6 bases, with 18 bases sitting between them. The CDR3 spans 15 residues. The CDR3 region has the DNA TGTGCCAGCAGGCGGCACGGGGTCAAGGGCAATGAGCAGTTCTTC. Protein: CASRRHGVKGNEQFF.

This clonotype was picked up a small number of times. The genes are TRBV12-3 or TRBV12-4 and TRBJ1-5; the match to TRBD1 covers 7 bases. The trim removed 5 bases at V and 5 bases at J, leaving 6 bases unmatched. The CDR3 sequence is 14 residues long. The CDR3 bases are TGTGCCAGCAGTGTCGGGACAGCGTATCAGCCCCAGCATTTT. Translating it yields CASSVGTAYQPQHF.

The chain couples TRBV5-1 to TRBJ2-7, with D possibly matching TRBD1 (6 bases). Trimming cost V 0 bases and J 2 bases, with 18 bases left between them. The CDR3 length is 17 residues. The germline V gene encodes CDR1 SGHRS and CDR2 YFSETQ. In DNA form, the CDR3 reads TGCGCCAGCAGCTTGGTCCCGGCCAGGGGCAGTCCCTACGAGCAGTACTTC. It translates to CASSLVPARGSPYEQYF. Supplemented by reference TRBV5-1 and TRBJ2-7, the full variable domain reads KAGVTQTPRYLIKTRGQQVTLSCSPISGHRSVSWYQQTPGQGLQFLFEYFSETQRNKGNFPGRFSGRQFSNSRSEMNVSTLELGDSALYLCASSLVPARGSPYEQYFGPGTRLTVT.

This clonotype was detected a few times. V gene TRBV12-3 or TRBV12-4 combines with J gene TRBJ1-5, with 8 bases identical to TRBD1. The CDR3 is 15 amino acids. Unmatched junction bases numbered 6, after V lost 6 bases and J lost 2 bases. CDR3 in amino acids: CASRTGQGGNQPQHF. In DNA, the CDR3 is TGTGCCAGCAGGACCGGACAGGGTGGCAATCAGCCCCAGCATTTT.

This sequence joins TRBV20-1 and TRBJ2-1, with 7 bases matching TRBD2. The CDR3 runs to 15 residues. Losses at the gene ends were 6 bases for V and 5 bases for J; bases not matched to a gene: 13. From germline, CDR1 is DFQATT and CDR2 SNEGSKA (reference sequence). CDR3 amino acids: CSAPVSGLHDNEQFF. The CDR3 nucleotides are TGCAGTGCCCCCGTGTCGGGACTACACGACAATGAGCAGTTCTTC.

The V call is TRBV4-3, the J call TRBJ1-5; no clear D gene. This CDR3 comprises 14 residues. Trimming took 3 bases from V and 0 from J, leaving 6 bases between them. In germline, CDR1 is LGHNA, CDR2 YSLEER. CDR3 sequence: CASSHQVSNQPQHF. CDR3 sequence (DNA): TGCGCCAGCAGCCACCAAGTTAGCAATCAGCCCCAGCATTTT.

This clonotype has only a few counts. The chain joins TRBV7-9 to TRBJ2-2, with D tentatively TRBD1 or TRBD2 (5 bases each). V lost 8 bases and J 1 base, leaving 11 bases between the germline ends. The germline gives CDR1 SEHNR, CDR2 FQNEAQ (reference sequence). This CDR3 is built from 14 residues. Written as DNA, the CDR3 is TGTGCCAGCGAACGGGACCTGAACACCGGGGAGCTGTTTTTT. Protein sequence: CASERDLNTGELFF.

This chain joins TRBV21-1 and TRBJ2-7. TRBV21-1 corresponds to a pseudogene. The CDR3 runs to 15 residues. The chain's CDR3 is CASIPTPASSYEQYF. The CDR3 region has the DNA TGTGCCAGCATCCCAACCCCAGCAAGCTCCTACGAGCAGTACTTC.